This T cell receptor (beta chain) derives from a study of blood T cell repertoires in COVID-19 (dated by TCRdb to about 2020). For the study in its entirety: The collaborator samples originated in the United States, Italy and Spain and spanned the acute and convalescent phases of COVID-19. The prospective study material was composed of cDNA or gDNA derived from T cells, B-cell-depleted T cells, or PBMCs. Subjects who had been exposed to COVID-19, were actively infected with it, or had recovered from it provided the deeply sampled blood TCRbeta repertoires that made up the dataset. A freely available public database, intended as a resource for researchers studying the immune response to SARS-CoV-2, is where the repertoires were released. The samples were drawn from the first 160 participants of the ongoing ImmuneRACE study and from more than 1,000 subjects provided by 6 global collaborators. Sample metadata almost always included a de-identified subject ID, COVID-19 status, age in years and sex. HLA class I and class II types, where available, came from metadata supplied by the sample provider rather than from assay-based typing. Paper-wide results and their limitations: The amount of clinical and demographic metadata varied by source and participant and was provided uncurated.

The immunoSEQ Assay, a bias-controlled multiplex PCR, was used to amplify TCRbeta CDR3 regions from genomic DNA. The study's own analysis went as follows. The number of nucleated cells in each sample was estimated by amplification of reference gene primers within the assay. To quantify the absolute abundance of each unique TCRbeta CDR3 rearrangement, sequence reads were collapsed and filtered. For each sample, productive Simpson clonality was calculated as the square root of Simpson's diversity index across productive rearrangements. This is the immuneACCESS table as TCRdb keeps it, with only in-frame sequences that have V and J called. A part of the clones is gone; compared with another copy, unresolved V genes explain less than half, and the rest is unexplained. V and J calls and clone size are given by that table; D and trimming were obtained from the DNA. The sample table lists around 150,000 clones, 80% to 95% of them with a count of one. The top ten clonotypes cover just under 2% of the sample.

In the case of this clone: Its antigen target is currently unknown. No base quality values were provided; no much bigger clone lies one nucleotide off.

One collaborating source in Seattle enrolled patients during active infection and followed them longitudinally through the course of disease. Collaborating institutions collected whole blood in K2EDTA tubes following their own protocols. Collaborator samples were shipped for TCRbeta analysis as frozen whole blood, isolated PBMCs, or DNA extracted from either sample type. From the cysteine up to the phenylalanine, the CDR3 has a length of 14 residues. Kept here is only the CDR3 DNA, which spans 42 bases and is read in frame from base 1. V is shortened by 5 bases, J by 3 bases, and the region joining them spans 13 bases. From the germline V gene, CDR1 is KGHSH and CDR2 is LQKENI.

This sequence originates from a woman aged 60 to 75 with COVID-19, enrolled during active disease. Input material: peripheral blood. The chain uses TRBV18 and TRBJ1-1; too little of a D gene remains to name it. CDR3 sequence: CASSSQDIDTEAFF. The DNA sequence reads TGTGCCAGCTCATCTCAAGACATTGACACTGAAGCTTTCTTT.